The next 27 T cell receptor beta chains were all read from a single sample in a study of breast tumors, draining lymph nodes, adjacent tissues. TCRdb reanalysed the multiplex PCR reads using MiXCR and keeps one entry per CDR3 protein. Among around 50,000 distinct CDR3 sequences listed, roughly 23% were seen once. The specimen sequenced was breast tumor tissue. The receptors were gathered from a female donor with breast cancer. Some clones in this sample may be carry-over from other donors' samples.

This clonotype was seen more than once but under ten times. This chain uses TRBV12-3 or TRBV12-4 with TRBJ2-2, with TRBD1 as a possible D gene (7 bases). Trimming removed 7 bases at V and 5 bases at J, with 23 bases between. This CDR3 comprises 17 residues. CDR3 residues: CASTPWGDSRWTGELFF. Written as DNA, the CDR3 is TGTGCCAGCACTCCGTGGGGGGACAGTAGGTGGACCGGGGAGCTGTTTTTT.

Ten or more counts support this clonotype. The gene calls are TRBV12-3 or TRBV12-4 and TRBJ2-7; 7 bases match TRBD1. Trimming cost V 6 bases and J 6 bases; bases outside gene matches: 8. The length of the CDR3 is 13 residues. The CDR3 here is CASSSQGSGEQYF. The CDR3 DNA reads as TGTGCCAGCAGCTCACAGGGGTCTGGCGAGCAGTACTTC.

The J gene is TRBJ2-5, the V gene TRBV12-3 or TRBV12-4; 10 bases are a match to TRBD2. The CDR3 consists of 16 residues. J was trimmed by 3 bases and V by 6 bases; bases with no gene match: 10. The CDR3 nucleotides are TGTGCCAGCAGCCGTCCTAGCGGGAGTCTGGAAGAGACCCAGTACTTC. This encodes CASSRPSGSLEETQYF.

The table lists this clonotype with many counts. The J gene is TRBJ2-2, the V gene TRBV5-1, with 7 bases identical to TRBD2. The CDR3 extends over 17 amino acids. V shed 0 bases and J 0 bases; nucleotides not matched to a gene: 5. CDR1 is SGHRS and CDR2 is YFSETQ in the germline V gene. Written as DNA, the CDR3 is TGCGCCAGCAGCTTGGGTAACGGGGGGACGAACACCGGGGAGCTGTTTTTT. Its protein is CASSLGNGGTNTGELFF.

The table lists this clonotype with many counts. The chain is built from TRBV5-1 and TRBJ1-2; D perhaps matches TRBD1 (5 bases). Deletions cut 0 bases from V and 5 bases from J, with 11 bases between. There are 14 residues in the CDR3. Looked up from germline, CDR1 is SGHRS and CDR2 is YFSETQ. This CDR3 reads CASSLGDGLYGYTF. The CDR3 region has the DNA TGCGCCAGCAGCTTGGGGGACGGGCTATATGGCTACACCTTC.

This clonotype was found many times. This chain connects TRBV7-9 to TRBJ2-2, with D unresolved. The CDR3 extends over 15 amino acids. Germline V gene lookup returns CDR1 SEHNR and CDR2 FQNEAQ (reference sequence). The V end lost 6 bases, the J end lost 1 base, and 12 bases lay between the germline ends. The CDR3 region is CASRPETKNTGELFF. In DNA, the CDR3 is TGTGCCAGCAGACCTGAGACAAAGAACACCGGGGAGCTGTTTTTT.

The chain couples TRBV2 to TRBJ2-1; D not certain. CDR1 is SNHLY, CDR2 FYNNEI, per germline. V was pared by 4 bases and J by 5 bases, with 9 bases between. The CDR3 covers 13 residues. This CDR3 reads CASSVETNNEQFF. The DNA of the CDR3 is TGTGCCAGCAGTGTCGAAACGAACAATGAGCAGTTCTTC.

This clonotype was seen at least ten times. The junction departs from the called germline gene at one end, perhaps through a read error. The chain employs TRBV5-1 and TRBJ1-5; D is uncertain. Germline V gives CDR1 SGHRS, CDR2 YFSETQ. CDR3 length: 14 amino acids. The CDR3 nucleotides read TGCGCCAGCAGCTTGGGAGGTAGCGATCAGCCCCAGCATTTT. It encodes CASSLGGSDQPQHF.

In its sample, this clonotype was seen many times. The J gene is TRBJ2-3, the V gene TRBV20-1, with D perhaps matching TRBD1 (5 bases). Germline loops: CDR1 DFQATT, CDR2 SNEGSKA (reference sequence). This CDR3 region has 16 residues. V was pared by 6 bases and J by 0 bases, with 19 bases between. CDR3 in amino acids: CSANQGGQASTDTQYF. CDR3 nucleotide sequence: TGCAGTGCAAACCAGGGTGGGCAGGCCAGCACAGATACGCAGTATTTT.

This clonotype was found many times. The genes are TRBV5-1 and TRBJ1-6; D remains ambiguous. CDR3 length equals 13 residues. V lost 1 base and J 7 bases, leaving 6 bases between the germline ends. Germline V gene data show CDR1 as SGHRS and CDR2 as YFSETQ. DNA for the CDR3: TGCGCCAGCAGCTTGAAGGAGAATTCACCCCTCCACTTT. Its translation: CASSLKENSPLHF.

This clonotype occurred a few times. Relative to the germline gene, one junction end is altered; a read error may explain this. The chain joins TRBV6-2 or TRBV6-3 to TRBJ1-5, with D unresolved. The CDR3 is 12 residues long. Germline-derived CDR1 and CDR2 are MNHEY and SVGEGT. The CDR3 DNA follows: TGTGCCAGCAGTTTTTGGGGTCAGCCCCGGCATTTT. As protein: CASSFWGQPRHF.

This clonotype has at least ten counts. V usage is TRBV20-1 and J usage is TRBJ1-4; possibly TRBD1 for D (5 bases). The germline CDR1 and CDR2 sequences are DFQATT and SNEGSKA (reference sequence). CDR3 length: 13 residues. The V and J ends lost 1 base and 5 bases respectively, with 8 bases between them. For the CDR3, the DNA is TGCAGTGCTAGAGGGGGCGGAAATGAAAAACTGTTTTTT. Its protein product is CSARGGGNEKLFF.

Regarding this clonotype: This could be a read error, since a much larger clone is one nucleotide away. The chain carries TRBV15 and TRBJ2-5, with D perhaps being TRBD1 or TRBD2 (5 bases each). The germline V gene encodes CDR1 LNHNV and CDR2 YYDKDF (reference sequence). The CDR3 is made up of 14 amino acids. In DNA, the CDR3 is TGTGCCATCAGCCCGAGAGTGGGGGTAGAGACCCAGTACTTC. Protein product: CAISPRVGVETQYF.

About this clonotype: A junction end diverges from the germline sequence, so it may reflect a read error. The V call is TRBV18, the J call TRBJ2-1; TRBD1 matches at 7 bases. This CDR3 has 15 amino acids. Germline V lookup: CDR1 KGHSH, CDR2 LQKENI. The CDR3 loop is CASSPIGGRGYEQSF. The CDR3 nucleotides read TGTGCCAGCTCACCAATCGGCGGCAGGGGGTATGAGCAGTCCTTC.

This clonotype was counted ten times or more. The V and J genes are TRBV7-6 and TRBJ2-7, with no clear D. The length of the CDR3 is 12 residues. V lost 0 bases and J 6 bases, leaving 6 bases between the germline ends. Germline loops: CDR1 SGHVS, CDR2 FNYEAQ. The CDR3 region is CASSLAESEQYF. The CDR3 nucleotides read TGTGCCAGCAGCTTAGCGGAGTCCGAGCAGTACTTC.

This clonotype was found many times. The chain has TRBV3-1 and TRBJ2-7; 11 bases fit TRBD1. The CDR3 extends over 17 amino acids. With V trimmed by 1 base and J by 4 bases, 9 bases remained unmatched. CDR1 and CDR2 (germline): LGHDT, YNNKEL (reference sequence). The CDR3 spells CASSQAGTGGRAYEQYF. CDR3 sequence (DNA): TGTGCCAGCAGCCAAGCGGGGACAGGGGGGAGGGCGTACGAGCAGTACTTC.

Of note for this clonotype: One base away lies a much larger clone, so this may be a sequencing read error. The chain carries TRBV6-2 or TRBV6-3 and TRBJ2-7; 8 nucleotides align to TRBD1. The CDR3 contains 12 residues. Germline CDR1 and CDR2: MNHEY and SVGEGT. V lost 5 bases and J lost 7; bases outside the gene matches: 4. The CDR3 here is CASSGQGWEQYF. The CDR3 DNA reads as TGTGCCAGCAGTGGACAGGGTTGGGAGCAGTACTTC.

This clonotype was detected many times. The chain carries TRBV29-1 and TRBJ2-7, with 9 nucleotides matching TRBD1. The CDR3 runs 13 residues. V gave up 6 bases and J gave up 4 bases; unmatched junction bases: 7. The germline CDR1 and CDR2 sequences are SQVTM and ANQGSEA. The chain's CDR3 is CSVEQGAGYEQYF. CDR3 nucleotides: TGCAGCGTGGAACAGGGGGCGGGATACGAGCAGTACTTC.

The rearrangement joins TRBV15 to TRBJ2-7; D is possibly TRBD2 (5 bases). CDR1 is LNHNV and CDR2 is YYDKDF in the germline V gene (reference sequence). The V gene lost 3 bases and the J gene lost 0 bases, with 9 bases spanning the gap. The CDR3 runs to 14 residues. CDR3 sequence (DNA): TGTGCCACCAGCAGTCCTCGGGACTCCTACGAGCAGTACTTC. It is translated as CATSSPRDSYEQYF.

This clonotype was counted at least ten times. The chain joins TRBV6-5 to TRBJ2-7; 8 bases align to TRBD1. With 6 bases clipped from V and 6 bases from J, the junction kept 4 bases outside the gene matches. Germline V CDR1 and CDR2: MNHEY, SVGAGI. The CDR3 spans 12 residues. The CDR3 DNA follows: TGTGCCAGCAGACGAACAGGGGGCGAGCAGTACTTC. Translating it yields CASRRTGGEQYF.

CDR3 sequence reads: CASTPGRQGRNQPQHF. In DNA form, the CDR3 reads TGTGCCAGCACCCCTGGTCGACAGGGGAGGAATCAGCCCCAGCATTTT. V usage is TRBV28 and J usage is TRBJ1-5; 8 bases match TRBD1. The V gene end was trimmed by 7 bases and the J gene end by 4 bases; junction bases not matched to a gene: 12. Per germline, CDR1 MDHEN and CDR2 SYDVKM. The CDR3 loop spans 16 amino acids.

This clonotype was detected many times. The CDR3 here is CATSLVGGTGNEKLFF. In DNA, the CDR3 is TGTGCCACCAGCTTGGTTGGAGGAACAGGGAATGAAAAACTGTTTTTT. The V and J genes are TRBV15 and TRBJ1-4, with D possibly TRBD1 on 6 matching bases. Germline V lookup: CDR1 LNHNV, CDR2 YYDKDF (reference sequence). V lost 5 bases, J lost 5 bases, and 18 bases lay in between. This CDR3 comprises 16 residues.

The rearrangement joins TRBV28 to TRBJ1-4, with 8 bases fitting TRBD1. Germline V gene sequence: CDR1 MDHEN, CDR2 SYDVKM. With 10 bases clipped from V and 8 bases from J, the junction kept 9 bases outside the gene matches. The CDR3 contains 13 residues. The CDR3, as DNA: TGTGCCACGGGCAGGGGGCGCTCCGAAAAACTGTTTTTT. It yields the protein CATGRGRSEKLFF.

This chain uses TRBV5-5 with TRBJ2-7; 12 nucleotides line up with TRBD2. Germline CDR1 and CDR2: SGHKS and YYEKEE (reference sequence). This CDR3 comprises 16 residues. With V trimmed by 4 bases and J by 2 bases, 7 bases remained unmatched. For the CDR3, the DNA is TGTGCCAGCAGCCAGACCGGACTAGCGGGACCCTACGAGCAGTACTTC. This translates into CASSQTGLAGPYEQYF.

This clonotype was observed a single time. A much larger clone is a single base away; this may be a read error. V is TRBV10-3 and J is TRBJ2-2; possible D gene TRBD1, 6 bases. V was cut by 5 bases and J by 4 bases, with 20 bases left in between. There are 17 residues in the CDR3. Germline CDR1 reads ENHRY; CDR2 reads SYGVKD. The DNA of the CDR3 is TGTGCCATCAGTCCACGAGACAGGAAAGGTTTCACCGGGGAGCTGTTTTTT. Translating it yields CAISPRDRKGFTGELFF.

This clonotype was recorded many times. J is TRBJ2-7 and V is TRBV11-2; D might be TRBD2 (6 bases). CDR3 size: 14 residues. Germline CDR1 is SGHAT and CDR2 is FQNNGV. The V gene lost 5 bases and the J gene lost 2 bases, with 13 bases spanning the gap. CDR3 nucleotides: TGTGCCAGCAGCCCGGCGGGATTAGCCTACGAGCAGTACTTC. This translates into CASSPAGLAYEQYF.

This clonotype has just one count. V and J are TRBV15 and TRBJ2-1; 8 nucleotides match TRBD2. The CDR3 runs to 14 residues. J gave up 4 bases and V 8 bases, and 7 bases lay outside the gene matches. CDR1 is LNHNV, CDR2 YYDKDF, per germline (reference sequence). CDR3: CATHSRGGYNEQFF. The CDR3 region has the DNA TGTGCCACCCACTCCCGGGGGGGGTACAATGAGCAGTTCTTC.